This paragraph reports one T cell receptor (beta chain). Deep was the level used in running the assay. Unsorted PBMC DNA was sequenced on ten immunoSEQ deep assay plates. Methods used by the authors: ImmunoSEQ output held junction-only sequences without quality scores, so filtering differed. The data were produced by immunoSEQ multiplex PCR, yet TCRdb's version contains in-frame clones alone and is incomplete. The V and J calls and the clone size are those of that table, but D and trimming were determined from the DNA. The sample consists of hundreds of thousands of clones, roughly three quarters of them appearing once. Germline V gene sequence: CDR1 SEHNR, CDR2 FQNEAQ (reference sequence). Trimming removed 11 bases from V and 6 bases from J; junction bases left unmatched: 5. The CDR3 loop spans 11 amino acids. Some 100 million PBMCs went into genomic DNA for unsorted samples. The entry originates in a study of shared clonotypes between healthy human individuals.

This clonotype was obtained from a woman aged 40-49 years in good health. Some clones in this sample may be carry-over from other donors' samples. The sequenced sample was PBMCs. V and J are TRBV7-9 and TRBJ2-5; 8 bases match TRBD1. The CDR3 sequence is CAGQGYKTQYF. CDR3 DNA sequence: TGTGCCGGACAGGGCTACAAGACCCAGTACTTC.